A single sample gave rise to the 27 T cell receptor beta chains below, sequenced in a study of vaccination effects on CD4 cells after COVID-19. The table came from immunoSEQ multiplex PCR; TCRdb's copy has only in-frame clones and leaves some out. The table includes around 81,000 clones, under 80% detected once. The antigens these receptors bind are not known. Sequencing was preceded by expansion of antigen-specific CD4+ T cells with viral peptide pools in the ViraFEST assay. Researchers isolated CD4+ T cells once approximately 10 days of culture had elapsed. All participants had two doses of either the BNT162b2 or mRNA-1273 vaccine. The input for sequencing was CD4+ T cells from PBMCs cultured with HCoV-OC43 spike peptides, taken after COVID-19 vaccination. As for subset: HCoV-OC43 spike overlapping peptide pool stimulation. The source of these receptors is a human donor who received a COVID-19 vaccine.

The chain employs TRBV2 and TRBJ1-5; D gene ambiguous. Germline CDR1 reads SNHLY; CDR2 reads FYNNEI. CDR3 length: 14 amino acids. The V and J ends lost 4 bases and 0 bases respectively, with 7 bases between them. CDR3 nucleotide sequence: TGTGCCAGCAGTGGGACGGATAGCAATCAGCCCCAGCATTTT. It translates to CASSGTDSNQPQHF.

The chain couples TRBV19 to TRBJ2-3, with TRBD1 as a possible D gene (6 bases). Trimming cost V 4 bases and J 6 bases, with 14 bases left between them. Per germline, CDR1 LNHDA and CDR2 SQIVND (reference sequence). The length of the CDR3 is 14 residues. This CDR3 reads CASSTYRVPDTQYF. The CDR3 DNA reads TGTGCCAGTAGTACCTACAGGGTGCCGGATACGCAGTATTTT.

The chain combines TRBV5-1 with TRBJ2-7; 7 bases are a match to TRBD1. From germline, CDR1 is SGHRS and CDR2 YFSETQ. The junction had 7 bases not matched to a gene; V was cut back by 3 bases and J by 1 base. The CDR3 sequence is 15 residues long. In nucleotides, the CDR3 is TGCGCCAGCAGCTGGGCGACAGGGCCTTCCTACGAGCAGTACGTC. Translating gives CASSWATGPSYEQYV.

This sequence joins TRBV6-2 or TRBV6-3 and TRBJ2-1, with TRBD2 matching 11 bases. The CDR3 totals 17 residues. Looked up from germline, CDR1 is MNHEY and CDR2 is SVGEGT. J gave up 7 bases and V 6 bases, and 14 bases lay outside the gene matches. The CDR3 DNA follows: TGTGCCAGCAGCAGAGCGCGACTAGCGGGAATCCTAAATGAGCAGTTCTTC. Translated, it gives CASSRARLAGILNEQFF.

J is TRBJ1-2 and V is TRBV28, with a tentative D call TRBD1 (6 bases). CDR1 is MDHEN and CDR2 is SYDVKM in the germline V gene. The length of the CDR3 is 13 residues. V shed 6 bases and J shed 4 bases, with 12 bases lying between them. The CDR3 protein is CASREGGIYGYTF. The CDR3 DNA reads TGTGCCAGCAGGGAAGGGGGTATCTATGGCTACACCTTC.

The V and J genes are TRBV18 and TRBJ2-2, with D unresolved. CDR3 length: 16 residues. Germline V gene sequence: CDR1 KGHSH, CDR2 LQKENI. V was trimmed by 3 bases and J by 0 bases, leaving 11 bases between them. CDR3 protein: CASSPVRDANTGELFF. CDR3 sequence (DNA): TGTGCCAGCTCACCGGTACGCGACGCGAACACCGGGGAGCTGTTTTTT.

A few counts support this clone. The CDR3 region has the DNA TGTGCCAGCGAAGTGCAGGGGAGCACTGAAGCTTTCTTT. Residues: CASEVQGSTEAFF. The chain combines TRBV6-6 with TRBJ1-1; possible D gene TRBD1, 6 bases. This CDR3 is 13 amino acids long. Trimming took off 8 bases at V and 4 bases at J, with 14 bases between the two ends. The germline gives CDR1 MNHNY, CDR2 SVGAGI (reference sequence).

V and J are TRBV7-9 and TRBJ2-1, with D hard to call. Trimming removed 4 bases from V and 8 bases from J, with 6 bases in between. Germline loops: CDR1 SEHNR, CDR2 FQNEAQ (reference sequence). The CDR3 covers 11 residues. CDR3: CASSSVDEQFF. The CDR3 nucleotides read TGTGCCAGCAGCTCCGTGGATGAGCAGTTCTTC.

The gene calls are TRBV19 and TRBJ1-1; TRBD1 aligns across 9 bases. Looked up from germline, CDR1 is LNHDA and CDR2 is SQIVND (reference sequence). The CDR3 consists of 15 residues. Trimming cost V 9 bases and J 2 bases; bases outside gene matches: 10. This CDR3 is CASRNRGQRNTEAFF. CDR3 bases: TGTGCCAGCCGAAACAGGGGGCAGCGAAACACTGAAGCTTTCTTT.

Only a few counts were recorded for this clone. The V call is TRBV27, the J call TRBJ2-6; D not certain. Trimming removed 4 bases at V and 0 bases at J, with 7 bases between. Germline V gene lookup returns CDR1 MNHEY and CDR2 SMNVEV (reference sequence). The CDR3 runs 15 residues. The CDR3 nucleotides read TGTGCCAGCAGTTACGACGGCTCTGGGGCCAACGTCCTGACTTTC. Translating gives CASSYDGSGANVLTF. Drawing the rest from reference TRBV27 and TRBJ2-6, the complete variable domain is EAQVTQNPRYLITVTGKKLTVTCSQNMNHEYMSWYRQDPGLGLRQIYYSMNVEVTDKGDVPEGYKVSRKEKRNFPLILESPSPNQTSLYFCASSYDGSGANVLTFGAGSRLTVL.

The chain recombines TRBV9 with TRBJ1-5; maybe TRBD1 (5 bases). Germline V CDR1 and CDR2: SGDLS, YYNGEE. V was trimmed by 3 bases and J by 5 bases, leaving 12 bases between them. The CDR3 has 14 residues. CDR3 nucleotides: TGTGCCAGCAGCGCGGGGGAGATTTATCAGCCCCAGCATTTT. Translating gives CASSAGEIYQPQHF. The full variable domain, in which reference TRBV9 and TRBJ1-5 provide the parts outside the CDR3, is DSGVTQTPKHLITATGQRVTLRCSPRSGDLSVYWYQQSLDQGLQFLIQYYNGEERAKGNILERFSAQQFPDLHSELNLSSLELGDSALYFCASSAGEIYQPQHFGDGTRLSIL.

The chain recombines TRBV7-2 with TRBJ2-1; D may correspond to TRBD1 or TRBD2 (5 bases each). The germline V gene has CDR1 SGHTA and CDR2 FQGNSA. The CDR3 sequence is 15 residues long. V lost 5 bases and J lost 4, with 15 bases in between. The CDR3 sequence is CASSRDGLMYNEQFF. For the CDR3, the DNA is TGTGCCAGCAGCCGGGACGGCTTGATGTACAATGAGCAGTTCTTC.

The chain couples TRBV7-2 to TRBJ1-4; TRBD1 matches 12 bases. V dropped 3 bases and J dropped 5; count of bases not matched to a gene: 7. Looked up from germline, CDR1 is SGHTA and CDR2 is FQGNSA. This CDR3 is 17 amino acids long. CDR3 residues: CASSLGQGALGNEKLFF. CDR3 coding DNA: TGTGCCAGCAGCTTGGGACAGGGGGCGCTTGGGAATGAAAAACTGTTTTTT.

This clone appeared a single time. The genes are TRBV5-1 and TRBJ1-6; a weak D match, TRBD1 (5 bases). Germline loops: CDR1 SGHRS, CDR2 YFSETQ. The CDR3 runs 16 residues. Deletions cut 0 bases from V and 0 bases from J, with 7 bases between. This CDR3 is CASSLEGSSYNSPLHF. In DNA form, the CDR3 reads TGCGCCAGCAGCTTGGAGGGGAGCTCCTATAATTCACCCCTCCACTTT.

The rearrangement joins TRBV6-5 to TRBJ2-3; tentative D call: TRBD2 (5 bases). Trimming cost V 2 bases and J 8 bases, with 5 bases left between them. The CDR3 contains 11 residues. CDR1 and CDR2 from the germline V gene are MNHEY and SVGAGI. The CDR3 region is CASSYEGTQYF. CDR3 nucleotides: TGTGCCAGCAGTTACGAGGGTACGCAGTATTTT.

V gene TRBV5-1 combines with J gene TRBJ1-4, with unresolved D. The V and J ends lost 0 bases and 8 bases respectively, with 11 bases between them. Germline values: CDR1 SGHRS, CDR2 YFSETQ. The CDR3 sequence is 14 residues long. The CDR3 reads CASSLDTSGEKLFF. Here the CDR3 DNA reads TGCGCCAGCAGCTTGGACACTAGTGGGGAAAAACTGTTTTTT. The variable domain in full, completed from reference TRBV5-1 and TRBJ1-4, reads KAGVTQTPRYLIKTRGQQVTLSCSPISGHRSVSWYQQTPGQGLQFLFEYFSETQRNKGNFPGRFSGRQFSNSRSEMNVSTLELGDSALYLCASSLDTSGEKLFFGSGTQLSVL.

This clone is a singleton in its sample. V gene TRBV19 combines with J gene TRBJ1-2; no clear D. Trimming removed 7 bases from V and 3 bases from J, with 18 bases in between. The CDR3 is 15 amino acids. CDR1 is LNHDA, CDR2 SQIVND, per germline (reference sequence). CDR3 region: CASNPAWSLHYGYTF. CDR3 nucleotide sequence: TGTGCCAGTAACCCCGCTTGGTCACTGCACTATGGCTACACCTTC.

This chain connects TRBV6-5 to TRBJ1-5; D remains unclear. Germline V gene sequence: CDR1 MNHEY, CDR2 SVGAGI. Trimming pared 6 bases from V and 7 bases from J, leaving 16 bases between. CDR3 length: 14 residues. CDR3 residues: CASRDRGFGQPQHF. As DNA, the CDR3 is TGTGCCAGCAGGGACCGGGGATTTGGACAGCCCCAGCATTTT.

This clone was detected only a few times. V usage is TRBV27 and J usage is TRBJ2-3, with D perhaps matching TRBD1 or TRBD2 (5 bases each). The ends were cut back, 3 bases at V and 6 bases at J, with 22 bases in the middle. The CDR3 spans 17 residues. Germline loops: CDR1 MNHEY, CDR2 SMNVEV (reference sequence). CDR3 loop: CASSLHRDGPPADTQYF. The CDR3 region has the DNA TGTGCCAGCAGTTTGCACCGGGACGGACCCCCCGCGGATACGCAGTATTTT.

Note on this clone: At one boundary the junction diverges from the germline segment, which might be a read error. The V call is TRBV27, the J call TRBJ1-2; possibly TRBD1 for D (6 bases). Per the germline V gene, CDR1 is MNHEY and CDR2 is SMNVEV (reference sequence). This CDR3 is built from 16 residues. CDR3 loop: CASSSRGDPSLYGYTF. CDR3 DNA: TGTGCCAGTAGTTCCAGGGGAGACCCTTCCCTCTATGGCTACACCTTC.

The chain links TRBV21-1 to TRBJ2-2; no check of the table's D call, TRBD1, against the DNA was made. TRBV21-1 is flagged as a pseudogene. The CDR3 has 16 residues. The CDR3 loop is CASSKTPDRFTGELFF. CDR3 sequence (DNA): TGTGCCAGCAGCAAAACGCCGGACAGGTTTACCGGGGAGCTGTTTTTT.

The V call is TRBV7-8, the J call TRBJ2-4; D uncertain. The CDR3 contains 15 residues. Trimming cost V 5 bases and J 5 bases, with 16 bases left between them. Germline-derived CDR1 and CDR2 are SGHVS and FQNEAQ. The CDR3 nucleotides are TGTGCCAGCAGCCCCCCCTCCCGTGGCGAAAACATTCAGTACTTC. Translating it yields CASSPPSRGENIQYF.

The gene calls are TRBV7-3 and TRBJ2-2, with TRBD1 as a possible D gene (7 bases). Germline CDR1 reads SGHTA; CDR2 reads FQGTGA. Trimming left V 5 bases short and J 0 bases short, with 13 bases between. This CDR3 is 16 amino acids long. In DNA form, the CDR3 reads TGTGCCAGCAGCCCACCAGGGGGGCCGAACACCGGGGAGCTGTTTTTT. It specifies CASSPPGGPNTGELFF.

This clone was picked up a small number of times. The V gene is TRBV11-2, the J gene TRBJ2-7; TRBD1 matches 7 bases. This CDR3 is built from 15 residues. In germline, CDR1 is SGHAT, CDR2 FQNNGV. V dropped 5 bases and J dropped 2; count of bases not matched to a gene: 9. CDR3 sequence reads: CASSISRQGAYEQYV. CDR3 sequence (DNA): TGTGCCAGCAGCATAAGTCGACAGGGCGCCTACGAGCAGTACGTC.

This clone was recorded only once. The chain uses TRBV4-2 and TRBJ2-2; D not certain. The CDR3 runs 15 residues. The V end was cut by 4 bases, the J end by 2 bases, with 11 bases between. Germline-derived CDR1 and CDR2 are LGHNA and YNFKEQ. CDR3 protein: CASSPARLNTGELFF. CDR3 nucleotide sequence: TGTGCCAGCAGCCCCGCCCGGCTAAACACCGGGGAGCTGTTTTTT.

The chain couples TRBV24-1 to TRBJ1-2, with 9 bases lining up with TRBD1. Per the germline V gene, CDR1 is KGHDR and CDR2 is SFDVKD. V shed 5 bases and J 4 bases; nucleotides not matched to a gene: 16. The length of the CDR3 is 18 residues. The chain's CDR3 is CATSAPPGQGGFGYGYTF. CDR3 in DNA: TGTGCCACCAGTGCCCCACCGGGACAGGGCGGTTTTGGCTATGGCTACACCTTC.

The chain uses TRBV27 and TRBJ2-4, with TRBD1 matching 8 bases. CDR1 is MNHEY, CDR2 SMNVEV, per germline (reference sequence). With V trimmed by 4 bases and J by 9 bases, 5 bases remained unmatched. The CDR3 is 13 amino acids. CDR3 coding DNA: TGTGCCAGCAGTTCAGGACAGGGTGGCATTCAGTACTTC. This translates into CASSSGQGGIQYF.